One and the same sample provided the 18 T cell receptor beta chains below, sequenced in a study of shared T cell receptors in the human thymus. Using immunoSEQ multiplex PCR, the repertoire was profiled, and TCRdb retains in-frame clones only, with some absent. The data contain under 850,000 clones, 88% of them singletons. The same data also contributed to another study, on human thymus T cells.

The sequencing input was thymocytes. The receptors were gathered from a boy younger than two with a congenital heart defect.

CDR3 amino acids: CASSLSWAGAYEQYF. CDR3 sequence (DNA): TGTGCCAGCAGTTTATCTTGGGCCGGGGCCTACGAGCAGTACTTC. The V gene is TRBV27, the J gene TRBJ2-7, with D maybe TRBD2 (5 bases). The CDR3 runs to 15 residues. Germline loops: CDR1 MNHEY, CDR2 SMNVEV (reference sequence). Trimming removed 0 bases from V and 2 bases from J, with 11 bases in between.

The chain carries TRBV5-6 and TRBJ2-6; 11 bases agree with TRBD2. CDR3 length: 19 amino acids. CDR1 and CDR2 (germline): SGHDT, YYEEEE. V was pared by 3 bases and J by 3 bases, with 11 bases of the junction left unmatched. CDR3 amino acids: CASSYRGSGRAGGANVLTF. The DNA of the CDR3 is TGTGCCAGCAGCTACCGGGGTAGCGGGAGGGCCGGTGGGGCCAACGTCCTGACTTTC. The full variable domain, rest sourced from reference TRBV5-6 and TRBJ2-6, is DAGVTQSPTHLIKTRGQQVTLRCSPKSGHDTVSWYQQALGQGPQFIFQYYEEEERQRGNFPDRFSGHQFPNYSSELNVNALLLGDSALYLCASSYRGSGRAGGANVLTFGAGSRLTVL.

The chain uses TRBV9 and TRBJ2-5; 10 positions agree with TRBD2. CDR3 length: 14 amino acids. The germline V gene has CDR1 SGDLS and CDR2 YYNGEE. The trim removed 4 bases at V and 3 bases at J, leaving 3 bases unmatched. The CDR3 bases are TGTGCCAGCAGCCCTGGGACTAGCGAAGAGACCCAGTACTTC. It codes for CASSPGTSEETQYF.

The genes are TRBV15 and TRBJ1-2, with 9 bases identical to TRBD1. The length of the CDR3 is 15 residues. V was clipped by 2 bases and J by 7 bases; unmatched bases: 8. Germline-derived CDR1 and CDR2 are LNHNV and YYDKDF (reference sequence). The CDR3 sequence: CATSRPGDRVGGYTF. The CDR3 coding sequence is TGTGCCACCAGCAGACCTGGGGACAGGGTCGGTGGCTACACCTTC.

This clone was picked up one time. The chain links TRBV7-6 to TRBJ2-5; D may be TRBD1 (5 bases). The CDR3 is 16 residues long. Trimming took 1 base from V and 5 from J, leaving 17 bases between them. Germline-derived CDR1 and CDR2 are SGHVS and FNYEAQ. CDR3 nucleotides: TGTGCCAGCAGCTTAGGTTGGGGCCTCCCTCCGGAGACCCAGTACTTC. As protein: CASSLGWGLPPETQYF.

This chain joins TRBV7-9 and TRBJ2-1, with TRBD2 identical over 12 bases. Germline V gene data show CDR1 as SEHNR and CDR2 as FQNEAQ (reference sequence). The CDR3 has 16 amino acids. The V segment lost 5 bases and the J segment 5 bases; nucleotides outside the gene matches: 7. This chain's CDR3 is CASSPSGLAGNNEQFF. For the CDR3, the DNA is TGTGCCAGCAGCCCTTCCGGACTAGCGGGGAACAATGAGCAGTTCTTC. The full variable domain, completed using reference TRBV7-9 and TRBJ2-1, is DTGVSQNPRHKITKRGQNVTFRCDPISEHNRLYWYRQTLGQGPEFLTYFQNEAQLEKSRLLSDRFSAERPKGSFSTLEIQRTEQGDSAMYLCASSPSGLAGNNEQFFGPGTRLTVL.

The chain carries TRBV7-9 and TRBJ2-7; D ambiguous. The V gene's germline CDR1 is SEHNR and CDR2 FQNEAQ (reference sequence). The germline V and J ends were trimmed by 4 bases and 3 bases, with 16 bases remaining between them. This CDR3 has 15 residues. CDR3 bases: TGTGCCAGCAGCTCAATGACAACTCCCGACTACGAGCAGTACTTC. It translates to CASSSMTTPDYEQYF.

The V and J genes are TRBV19 and TRBJ1-4, with TRBD1 matching 8 bases. Germline CDR1 is LNHDA and CDR2 is SQIVND (reference sequence). The CDR3 extends over 16 amino acids. V dropped 6 bases and J dropped 2; count of bases not matched to a gene: 8. CDR3 nucleotides: TGTGCCAGTAGAACCTTGTCAGGGGGCACTAATGAAAAACTGTTTTTT. Residues: CASRTLSGGTNEKLFF.

The chain joins TRBV14 to TRBJ2-1, with TRBD2 matching 9 bases. Germline-derived CDR1 and CDR2 are SGHDN and FVKESK. The CDR3 is 16 amino acids. The V gene end was trimmed by 4 bases and the J gene end by 10 bases; junction bases not matched to a gene: 14. The CDR3: CASSPRGAGGLGEQFF. The CDR3 DNA reads as TGTGCCAGCAGCCCCCGTGGAGCGGGAGGTTTGGGGGAGCAGTTCTTC.

The chain joins TRBV11-2 to TRBJ2-3; 7 bases line up with TRBD2. The CDR3 extends over 17 amino acids. J was trimmed by 3 bases and V by 5 bases; bases with no gene match: 14. From germline, CDR1 is SGHAT and CDR2 FQNNGV. For the CDR3, the DNA is TGTGCCAGCAGCCAGTGGGGAGGGGAAGTGGGGACAGATACGCAGTATTTT. Protein product: CASSQWGGEVGTDTQYF.

The genes are TRBV6-4 and TRBJ2-7; 11 positions agree with TRBD2. CDR1 MRHNA and CDR2 SNTAGT come from the germline V gene. The J segment lost 6 bases and the V segment lost 8 bases, leaving 15 bases of the junction unmatched. The CDR3 contains 16 residues. The CDR3 DNA reads TGTGCCAGCCCGGCGGGGTGGGGTAGCGGGAGGGTCGAGCAGTACTTC. Translated, it gives CASPAGWGSGRVEQYF.

The chain carries TRBV30 and TRBJ1-5, with 7 bases fitting TRBD1. After removal of 3 bases from V and 3 bases from J, the junction contained 8 bases not matched to a gene. There are 15 residues in the CDR3. Germline V gene data show CDR1 as GTSNPN and CDR2 as SVGIG (reference sequence). The CDR3 coding sequence is TGTGCCTGGAGCGGGGGACAGCCTAACAATCAGCCCCAGCATTTT. Protein product: CAWSGGQPNNQPQHF. Together with reference TRBV30 and TRBJ1-5, the CDR3 gives the full variable domain: SQTIHQWPATLVQPVGSPLSLECTVEGTSNPNLYWYRQAAGRGLQLLFYSVGIGQISSEVPQNLSASRPQDRQFILSSKKLLLSDSGFYLCAWSGGQPNNQPQHFGDGTRLSIL.

The chain is built from TRBV19 and TRBJ2-4; the D gene is possibly TRBD1 (5 bases). This CDR3 is 16 amino acids long. V lost 5 bases to trimming and J lost 1 base, with 15 bases between them. Germline V lookup: CDR1 LNHDA, CDR2 SQIVND (reference sequence). The DNA of the CDR3 is TGTGCCAGTAGTCCGAAGGGCAGGGTGGCCAAAAACATTCAGTACTTC. This codes for CASSPKGRVAKNIQYF.

The V gene is TRBV10-3, the J gene TRBJ2-7; TRBD2 aligns across 12 bases. The CDR3 covers 14 residues. The V gene end was trimmed by 6 bases and the J gene end by 0 bases; junction bases not matched to a gene: 0. Germline lookup yields CDR1 ENHRY and CDR2 SYGVKD. The CDR3 region is CAIRTSGSSYEQYF. The CDR3 DNA reads as TGTGCCATCAGGACTAGCGGGAGCTCCTACGAGCAGTACTTC.

V gene TRBV5-4 combines with J gene TRBJ2-5; D is unclear. This CDR3 spans 14 amino acids. Deletions cut 4 bases from V and 2 bases from J, with 12 bases between. The V gene's germline CDR1 is SGHNT and CDR2 YYREEE (reference sequence). CDR3 residues: CASSLRSEQETQYF. For the CDR3, the DNA is TGTGCCAGCAGCCTCCGTTCGGAGCAAGAGACCCAGTACTTC.

The rearrangement uses TRBV20-1 and TRBJ2-1; unclear D gene. Per germline, CDR1 DFQATT and CDR2 SNEGSKA (reference sequence). The CDR3 length is 11 residues. The CDR3 DNA reads as TGCAGAGCTCTCTCCTACAATGAGCAGTTCTTC. It specifies CRALSYNEQFF.

This chain links TRBV6-6 with TRBJ1-5; D uncertain. V was clipped by 6 bases and J by 5 bases, with 11 bases between them. This CDR3 contains 13 residues. Germline CDR1 reads MNHNY; CDR2 reads SVGAGI (reference sequence). The CDR3 region has the DNA TGTGCCAGCAGCCGCGCCGGGGATCAGCCCCAGCATTTT. This codes for CASSRAGDQPQHF.

The V and J genes are TRBV6-5 and TRBJ2-7, with 9 bases aligning to TRBD1. Looked up from germline, CDR1 is MNHEY and CDR2 is SVGAGI. V shed 2 bases and J 2 bases; nucleotides not matched to a gene: 4. CDR3 length: 15 residues. In DNA form, the CDR3 reads TGTGCCAGCAGTTACGGGGGGACAGGGCCCTACGAGCAGTACTTC. The encoded protein is CASSYGGTGPYEQYF.